This TCR beta chain was sequenced during a study of T cells in localized non-small cell lung cancer. Study conclusions and caveats: There was higher T cell clonality in uninvolved adjacent lung than in tumor, and it was highest there. Paired adjacent lung recovered a median roughly 60 of the top 100 tumor clones. Higher adjacent-lung clonality was associated with shorter survival.

Data came from immunoSEQ multiplex PCR; TCRdb stores just in-frame clones and leaves some out. The table lists approximately 89,000 clones, roughly 80% of them singletons. Worth noting for this clone: Its target is unknown.

The CDR3 is 16 amino acids. Looked up from germline, CDR1 is SGHRS and CDR2 is YFSETQ. The V gene lost 0 bases and the J gene lost 8 bases, with 20 bases spanning the gap. Sequences were derived from PBMCs, sampled before any cancer treatment. The sequence was obtained from a man aged 35-75 years with stage II squamous cell lung carcinoma. The J gene is TRBJ1-2, the V gene TRBV5-1, with D hard to call. The CDR3 loop reads CASSLDQNLKREGYTF. The CDR3 DNA is TGCGCCAGCAGCTTGGATCAGAACCTAAAACGGGAGGGCTACACCTTC.